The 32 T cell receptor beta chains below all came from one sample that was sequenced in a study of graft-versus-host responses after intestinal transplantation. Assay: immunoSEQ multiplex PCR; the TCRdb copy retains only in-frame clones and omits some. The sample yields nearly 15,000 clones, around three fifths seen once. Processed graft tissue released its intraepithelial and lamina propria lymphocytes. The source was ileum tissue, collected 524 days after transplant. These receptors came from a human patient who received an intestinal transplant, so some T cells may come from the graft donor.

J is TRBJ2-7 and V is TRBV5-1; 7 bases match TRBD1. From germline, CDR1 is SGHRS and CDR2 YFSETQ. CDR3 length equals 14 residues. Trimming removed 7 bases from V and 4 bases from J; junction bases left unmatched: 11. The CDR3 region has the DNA TGCGCCAGCGGCATGACAGGGAGTAGGTACGAGCAGTACTTC. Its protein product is CASGMTGSRYEQYF.

The CDR3 spells CASSLDRRPSYEQYF. As DNA, the CDR3 is TGCGCCAGCAGCTTGGACAGGAGACCCTCCTACGAGCAGTACTTC. The V gene is TRBV5-1, the J gene TRBJ2-7; D is perhaps TRBD1 (5 bases). The germline V and J ends were trimmed by 0 bases and 0 bases, with 10 bases remaining between them. This CDR3 region has 15 residues. Germline V gives CDR1 SGHRS, CDR2 YFSETQ.

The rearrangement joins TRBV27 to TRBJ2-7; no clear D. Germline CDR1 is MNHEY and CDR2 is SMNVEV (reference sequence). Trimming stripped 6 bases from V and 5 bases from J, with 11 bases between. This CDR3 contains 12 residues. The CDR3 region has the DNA TGTGCCAGCAGCCTACCAAATAACGAGCAGTACTTC. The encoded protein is CASSLPNNEQYF.

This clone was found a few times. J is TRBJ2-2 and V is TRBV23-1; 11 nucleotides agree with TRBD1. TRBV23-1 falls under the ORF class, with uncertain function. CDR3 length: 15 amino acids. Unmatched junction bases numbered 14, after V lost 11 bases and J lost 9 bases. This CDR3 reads CAPTPPGQGGRELFF. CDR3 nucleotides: TGCGCCCCGACTCCTCCGGGACAGGGGGGAAGGGAGCTGTTTTTT.

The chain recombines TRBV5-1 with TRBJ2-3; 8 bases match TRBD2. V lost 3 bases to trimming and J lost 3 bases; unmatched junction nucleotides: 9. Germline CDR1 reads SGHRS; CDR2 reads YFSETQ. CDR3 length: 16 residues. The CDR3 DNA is TGCGCCAGCAGCTCGGTCGGGGGGGCGAAGACAGATACGCAGTATTTT. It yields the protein CASSSVGGAKTDTQYF.

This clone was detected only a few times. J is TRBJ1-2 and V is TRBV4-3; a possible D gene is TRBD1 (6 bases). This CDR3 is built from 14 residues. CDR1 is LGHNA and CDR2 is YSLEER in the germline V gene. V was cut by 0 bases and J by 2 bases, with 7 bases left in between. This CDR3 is CASSQDQGNYGYTF. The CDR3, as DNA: TGCGCCAGCAGCCAAGATCAGGGGAACTATGGCTACACCTTC.

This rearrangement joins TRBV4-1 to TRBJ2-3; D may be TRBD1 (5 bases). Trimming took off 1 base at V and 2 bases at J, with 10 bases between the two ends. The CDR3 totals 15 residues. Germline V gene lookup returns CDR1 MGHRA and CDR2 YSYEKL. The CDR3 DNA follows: TGCGCCAGCAGCCAAGCGGTACAGGTCACAGATACGCAGTATTTT. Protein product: CASSQAVQVTDTQYF.

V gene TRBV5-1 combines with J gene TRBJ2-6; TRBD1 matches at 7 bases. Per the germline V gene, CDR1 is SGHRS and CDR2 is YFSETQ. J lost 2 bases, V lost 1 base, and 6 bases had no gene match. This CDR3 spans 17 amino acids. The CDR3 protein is CASSLLGGRAGANVLTF. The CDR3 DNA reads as TGCGCCAGCAGCTTGTTAGGGGGCCGTGCTGGGGCCAACGTCCTGACTTTC.

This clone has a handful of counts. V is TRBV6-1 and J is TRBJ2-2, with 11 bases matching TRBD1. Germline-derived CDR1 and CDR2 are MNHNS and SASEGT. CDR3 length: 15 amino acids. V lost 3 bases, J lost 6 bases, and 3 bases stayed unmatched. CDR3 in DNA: TGTGCCAGCAGTGAGGGACAGGGGGAGGCCGGGGAGCTGTTTTTT. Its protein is CASSEGQGEAGELFF.

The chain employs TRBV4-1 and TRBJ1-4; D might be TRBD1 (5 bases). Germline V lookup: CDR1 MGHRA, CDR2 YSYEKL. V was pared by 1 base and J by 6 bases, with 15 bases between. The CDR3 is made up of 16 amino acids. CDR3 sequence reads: CASSQAVAATDEKLFF. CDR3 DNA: TGCGCCAGCAGCCAAGCGGTGGCTGCGACAGATGAAAAACTGTTTTTT.

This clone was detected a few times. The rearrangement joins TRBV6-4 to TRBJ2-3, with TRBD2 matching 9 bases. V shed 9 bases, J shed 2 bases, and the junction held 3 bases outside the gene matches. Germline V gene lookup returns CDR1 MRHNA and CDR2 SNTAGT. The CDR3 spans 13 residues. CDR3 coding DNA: TGTGCCAGTGCTAGCGGGGACACAGATACGCAGTATTTT. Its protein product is CASASGDTDTQYF.

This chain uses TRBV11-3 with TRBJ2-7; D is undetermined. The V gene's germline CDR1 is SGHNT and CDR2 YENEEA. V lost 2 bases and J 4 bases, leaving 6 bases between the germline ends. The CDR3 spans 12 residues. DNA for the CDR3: TGTGCCAGCAGCTTATACCTATACGAGCAGTACTTC. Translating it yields CASSLYLYEQYF.

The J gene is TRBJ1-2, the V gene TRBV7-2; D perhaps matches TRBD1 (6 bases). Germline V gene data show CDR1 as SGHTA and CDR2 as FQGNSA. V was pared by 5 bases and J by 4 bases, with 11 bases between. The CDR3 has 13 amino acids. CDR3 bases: TGTGCCAGCAGCCTATCAGGGGTCTATGGCTACACCTTC. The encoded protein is CASSLSGVYGYTF.

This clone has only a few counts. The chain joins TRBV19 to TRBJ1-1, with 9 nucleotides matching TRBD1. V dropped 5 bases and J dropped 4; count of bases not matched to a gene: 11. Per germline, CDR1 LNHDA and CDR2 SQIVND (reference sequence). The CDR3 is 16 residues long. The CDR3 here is CASSWAGTGPTTEAFF. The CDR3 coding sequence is TGTGCCAGTAGTTGGGCGGGGACAGGGCCCACCACTGAAGCTTTCTTT.

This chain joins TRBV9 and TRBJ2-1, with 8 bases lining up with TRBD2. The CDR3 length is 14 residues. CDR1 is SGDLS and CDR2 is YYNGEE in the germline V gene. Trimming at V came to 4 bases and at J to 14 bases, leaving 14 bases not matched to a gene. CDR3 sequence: CASSPHPGLVVEFF. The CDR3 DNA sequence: TGTGCCAGCAGCCCCCATCCGGGACTAGTTGTCGAGTTCTTC.

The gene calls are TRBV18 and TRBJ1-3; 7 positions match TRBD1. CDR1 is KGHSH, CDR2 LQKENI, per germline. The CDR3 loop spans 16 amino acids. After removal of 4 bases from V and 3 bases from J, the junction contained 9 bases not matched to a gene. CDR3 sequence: CASSLGQASGGNTIYF. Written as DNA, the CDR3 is TGTGCCAGCTCACTCGGACAGGCCAGTGGTGGAAACACCATATATTTT.

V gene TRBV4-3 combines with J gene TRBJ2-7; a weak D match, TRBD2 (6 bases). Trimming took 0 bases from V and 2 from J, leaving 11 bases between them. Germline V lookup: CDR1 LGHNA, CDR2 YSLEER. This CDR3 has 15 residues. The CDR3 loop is CASSQDRRLAYEQYF. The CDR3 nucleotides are TGCGCCAGCAGCCAAGACCGGAGACTAGCCTACGAGCAGTACTTC.

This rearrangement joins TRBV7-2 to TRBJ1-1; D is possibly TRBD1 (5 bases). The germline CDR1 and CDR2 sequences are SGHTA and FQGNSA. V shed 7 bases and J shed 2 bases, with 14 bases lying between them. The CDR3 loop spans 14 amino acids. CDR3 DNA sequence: TGTGCCAGCACCCCCGGGGGAACCAACACTGAAGCTTTCTTT. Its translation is CASTPGGTNTEAFF.

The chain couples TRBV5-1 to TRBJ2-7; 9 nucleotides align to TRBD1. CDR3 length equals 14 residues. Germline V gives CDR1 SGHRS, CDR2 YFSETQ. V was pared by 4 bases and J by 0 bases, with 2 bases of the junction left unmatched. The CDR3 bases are TGCGCCAGCAGCGGACAGGGGAGCTCCTACGAGCAGTACTTC. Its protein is CASSGQGSSYEQYF.

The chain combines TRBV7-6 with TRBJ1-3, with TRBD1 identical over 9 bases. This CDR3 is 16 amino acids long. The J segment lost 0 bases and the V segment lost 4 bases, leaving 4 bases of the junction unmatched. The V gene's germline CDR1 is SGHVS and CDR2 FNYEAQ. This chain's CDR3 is CASSYGQGLSGNTIYF. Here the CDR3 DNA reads TGTGCCAGCAGCTACGGACAGGGGCTCTCTGGAAACACCATATATTTT.

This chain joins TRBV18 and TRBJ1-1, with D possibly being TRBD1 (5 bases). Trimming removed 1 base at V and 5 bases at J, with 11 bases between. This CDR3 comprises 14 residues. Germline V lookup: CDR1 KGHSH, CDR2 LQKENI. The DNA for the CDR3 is TGTGCCAGCTCACCACGGAGCAGGGAAACTGAAGCTTTCTTT. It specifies CASSPRSRETEAFF. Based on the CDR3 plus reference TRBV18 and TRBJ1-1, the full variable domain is NAGVMQNPRHLVRRRGQEARLRCSPMKGHSHVYWYRQLPEEGLKFMVYLQKENIIDESGMPKERFSAEFPKEGPSILRIQQVVRGDSAAYFCASSPRSRETEAFFGQGTRLTVV.

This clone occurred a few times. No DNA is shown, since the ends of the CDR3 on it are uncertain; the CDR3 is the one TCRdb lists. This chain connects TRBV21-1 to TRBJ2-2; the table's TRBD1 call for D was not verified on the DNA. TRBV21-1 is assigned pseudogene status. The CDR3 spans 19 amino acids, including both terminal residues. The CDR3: CASSKVGPGTGGWTGELFF.

The CDR3 sequence: CASSSIVGDEQYF. Here the CDR3 DNA reads TGTGCCAGCAGCTCCATCGTGGGAGACGAGCAGTACTTC. This chain joins TRBV11-2 and TRBJ2-7; tentatively, D is TRBD2 (5 bases). The germline gives CDR1 SGHAT, CDR2 FQNNGV. V lost 4 bases, J lost 5 bases, and 12 bases lay in between. The CDR3 is 13 amino acids.

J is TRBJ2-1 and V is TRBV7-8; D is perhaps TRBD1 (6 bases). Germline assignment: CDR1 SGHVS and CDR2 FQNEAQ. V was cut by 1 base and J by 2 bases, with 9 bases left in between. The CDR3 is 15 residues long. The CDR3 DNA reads TGTGCCAGCAGCTTAGGACAGGCCACCTACAATGAGCAGTTCTTC. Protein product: CASSLGQATYNEQFF.

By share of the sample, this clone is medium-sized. In DNA form, the CDR3 reads TGTGCCAGCAGTTACTCGAGTTGGCGGGGCGATGAGCAGTTCTTC. Encoded protein: CASSYSSWRGDEQFF. The chain has TRBV6-5 and TRBJ2-1, with D possibly matching TRBD2 (6 bases). This CDR3 contains 15 residues. V was pared by 0 bases and J by 8 bases, with 14 bases between. Germline CDR1 reads MNHEY; CDR2 reads SVGAGI.

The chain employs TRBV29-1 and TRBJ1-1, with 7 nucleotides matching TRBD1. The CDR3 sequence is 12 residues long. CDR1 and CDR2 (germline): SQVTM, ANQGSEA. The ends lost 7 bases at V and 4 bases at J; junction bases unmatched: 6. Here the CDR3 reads CSARRQGTEAFF. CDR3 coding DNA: TGCAGCGCTAGAAGACAGGGCACTGAAGCTTTCTTT. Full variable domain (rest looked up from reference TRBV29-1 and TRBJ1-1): SAVISQKPSRDICQRGTSLTIQCQVDSQVTMMFWYRQQPGQSLTLIATANQGSEATYESGFVIDKFPISRPNLTFSTLTVSNMSPEDSSIYLCSARRQGTEAFFGQGTRLTVV.

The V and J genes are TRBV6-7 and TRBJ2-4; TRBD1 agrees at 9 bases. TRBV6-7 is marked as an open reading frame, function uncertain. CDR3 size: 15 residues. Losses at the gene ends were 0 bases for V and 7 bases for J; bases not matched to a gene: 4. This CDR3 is CASSYSNRGQNIQYF. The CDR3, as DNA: TGTGCCAGCAGTTACTCGAACAGGGGGCAGAACATTCAGTACTTC.

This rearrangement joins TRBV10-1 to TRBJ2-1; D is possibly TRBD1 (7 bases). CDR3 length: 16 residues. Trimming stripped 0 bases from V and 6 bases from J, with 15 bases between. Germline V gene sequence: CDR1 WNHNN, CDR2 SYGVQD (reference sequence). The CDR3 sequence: CASSESGGGRGNEQFF. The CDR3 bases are TGCGCCAGCAGTGAGTCTGGAGGGGGCCGGGGCAATGAGCAGTTCTTC.

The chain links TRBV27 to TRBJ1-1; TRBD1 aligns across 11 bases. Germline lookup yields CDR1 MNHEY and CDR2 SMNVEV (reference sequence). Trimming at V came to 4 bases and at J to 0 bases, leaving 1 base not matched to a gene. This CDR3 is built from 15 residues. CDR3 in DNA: TGTGCCAGCAGTTGGACAGGGGGCATGAACACTGAAGCTTTCTTT. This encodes CASSWTGGMNTEAFF.

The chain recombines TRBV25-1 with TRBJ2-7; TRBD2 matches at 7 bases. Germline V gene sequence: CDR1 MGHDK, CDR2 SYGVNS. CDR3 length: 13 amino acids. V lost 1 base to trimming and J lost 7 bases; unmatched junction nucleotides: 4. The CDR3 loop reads CASSESGGEEQYF. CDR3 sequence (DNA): TGTGCCAGCAGTGAATCTGGGGGGGAGGAGCAGTACTTC.

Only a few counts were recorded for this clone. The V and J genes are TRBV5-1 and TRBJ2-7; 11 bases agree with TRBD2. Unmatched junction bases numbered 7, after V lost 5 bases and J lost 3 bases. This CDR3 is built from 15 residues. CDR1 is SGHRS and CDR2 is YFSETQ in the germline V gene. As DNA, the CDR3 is TGCGCCAGCAGACTAGGGACTAGCGGCTACTACGAGCAGTACTTC. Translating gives CASRLGTSGYYEQYF. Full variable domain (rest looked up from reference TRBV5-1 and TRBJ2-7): KAGVTQTPRYLIKTRGQQVTLSCSPISGHRSVSWYQQTPGQGLQFLFEYFSETQRNKGNFPGRFSGRQFSNSRSEMNVSTLELGDSALYLCASRLGTSGYYEQYFGPGTRLTVT.

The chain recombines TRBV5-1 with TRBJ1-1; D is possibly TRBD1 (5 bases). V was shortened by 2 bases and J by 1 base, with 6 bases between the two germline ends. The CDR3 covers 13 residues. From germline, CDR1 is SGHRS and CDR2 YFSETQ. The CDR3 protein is CASSFQGNTEAFF. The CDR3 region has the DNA TGCGCCAGCAGCTTTCAGGGGAACACTGAAGCTTTCTTT. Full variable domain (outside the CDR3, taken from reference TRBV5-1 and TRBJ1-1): KAGVTQTPRYLIKTRGQQVTLSCSPISGHRSVSWYQQTPGQGLQFLFEYFSETQRNKGNFPGRFSGRQFSNSRSEMNVSTLELGDSALYLCASSFQGNTEAFFGQGTRLTVV.